The next 28 T cell receptor beta chains were all read from a single sample in a study of beta chain features in type 1 diabetes (dated 2018 in TCRdb). The library was generated by the immunoSEQ multiplex PCR assay. The entire isolated RNA was reverse transcribed using the High Capacity cDNA Reverse Transcription Kit, and thus expressed TCRB transcripts were sequenced. The table comes from immuneACCESS by way of TCRdb, which keeps in-frame sequences with V and J called. Part of the clones is missing from these tables; in studies checked, under half for an unresolved V gene and the rest for unknown reasons. In this sample the table shows roughly 700,000 clones, roughly 12% of which occur a single time. Jointly, the top ten make up 0.02% to 0.025% of the sample. Paper-wide results and their limitations: A moderate but significant shortening of TCRB CDR3 length was observed in type 1 diabetes patients in all four CD4+ subsets.

Which antigens these TCRs recognize remains unknown. The sample taken for sequencing was naive CD4+ T cells from blood. What the cell subset or site label conveys for this sample: true naive CD4+ T cells. The receptors were gathered from a young man with type 1 diabetes.

This rearrangement joins TRBV2 to TRBJ2-3, with D unclear. V was shortened by 8 bases and J by 3 bases, with 15 bases between the two germline ends. Germline V CDR1 and CDR2: SNHLY, FYNNEI. This CDR3 is 14 amino acids long. The CDR3 nucleotides read TGTGCCAGCGGACCGGCACTCATAACAGATACGCAGTATTTT. It translates to CASGPALITDTQYF.

The rearrangement links TRBV11-2 to TRBJ2-5; D is possibly TRBD1 (5 bases). Per germline, CDR1 SGHAT and CDR2 FQNNGV. Trimming left V 6 bases short and J 6 bases short, with 20 bases between. This CDR3 comprises 15 residues. The CDR3 DNA is TGTGCCAGCAGTTCCCGTGGGGCCGACGGAAAGACCCAGTACTTC. Its translation is CASSSRGADGKTQYF.

The chain joins TRBV5-4 to TRBJ1-1, with 10 positions matching TRBD1. Germline lookup yields CDR1 SGHNT and CDR2 YYREEE (reference sequence). This CDR3 is built from 15 residues. V was clipped by 4 bases and J by 4 bases; unmatched bases: 7. CDR3 protein: CASSRTGTGATEAFF. The CDR3 nucleotides read TGTGCCAGCAGCCGGACCGGGACAGGGGCCACTGAAGCTTTCTTT.

This clone has a handful of counts. V and J are TRBV7-9 and TRBJ2-7; TRBD1 aligns across 9 bases. The CDR3 sequence is 12 residues long. Germline V CDR1 and CDR2: SEHNR, FQNEAQ (reference sequence). Trimming removed 5 bases from V and 6 bases from J; junction bases left unmatched: 2. CDR3 in amino acids: CASSPDRGEQYF. The CDR3 nucleotides read TGTGCCAGCAGCCCGGACAGGGGCGAGCAGTACTTC.

This clone was observed a handful of times. The rearrangement joins TRBV19 to TRBJ2-1; possibly TRBD1 for D (7 bases). V was shortened by 2 bases and J by 8 bases, with 16 bases between the two germline ends. The CDR3 is 15 residues long. In germline, CDR1 is LNHDA, CDR2 SQIVND (reference sequence). The CDR3 region is CASSIRGQRGDEQFF. In DNA, the CDR3 is TGTGCCAGTAGTATACGGGGACAGAGGGGGGATGAGCAGTTCTTC.

This clone showed up just a few times. CDR3 residues: CASSLASGGVGELFF. The CDR3 nucleotides are TGTGCCAGCAGCTTAGCCAGCGGGGGCGTCGGGGAGCTGTTTTTT. The chain recombines TRBV11-1 with TRBJ2-2, with 8 positions matching TRBD2. With 0 bases clipped from V and 7 bases from J, the junction kept 4 bases outside the gene matches. CDR1 is SGHAT and CDR2 is FQDESV in the germline V gene (reference sequence). The CDR3 contains 15 residues. The full variable domain, with the rest looked up from reference TRBV11-1 and TRBJ2-2, is EAEVAQSPRYKITEKSQAVAFWCDPISGHATLYWYRQILGQGPELLVQFQDESVVDDSQLPKDRFSAERLKGVDSTLKIQPAELGDSAMYLCASSLASGGVGELFFGEGSRLTVL.

Details on this clone: Other nucleotide sequences from this sample produce the same CDR3. DNA for the CDR3: TGTGCCAGCCGCGGGAACACTGAAGCTTTCTTT. Protein: CASRGNTEAFF. The J gene is TRBJ1-1, the V gene TRBV6-5; D unresolved. CDR1 is MNHEY, CDR2 SVGAGI, per germline. V was clipped by 8 bases and J by 1 base, with 5 bases between them. The CDR3 length is 11 residues.

The chain recombines TRBV6-5 with TRBJ1-1, with 8 bases aligning to TRBD1. Germline CDR1 is MNHEY and CDR2 is SVGAGI. The CDR3 has 15 residues. V gave up 2 bases and J gave up 6 bases; unmatched junction bases: 8. CDR3 nucleotide sequence: TGTGCCAGCAGTTACGTGCAGGGGGCGGTCTCTGAAGCTTTCTTT. It yields the protein CASSYVQGAVSEAFF.

This clone has a handful of counts. This sequence joins TRBV19 and TRBJ2-2; unclear D gene. CDR1 and CDR2 from the germline V gene are LNHDA and SQIVND (reference sequence). V lost 10 bases to trimming and J lost 0 bases, with 9 bases between them. The CDR3 is 13 amino acids. The CDR3 loop reads CATRGPNTGELFF. CDR3 coding DNA: TGTGCCACCAGAGGACCGAACACCGGGGAGCTGTTTTTT.

This clone was detected only a few times. V gene TRBV7-3 combines with J gene TRBJ1-4; no clear D gene. The germline CDR1 and CDR2 sequences are SGHTA and FQGTGA. There are 14 residues in the CDR3. With 3 bases removed from V and 8 bases from J, the gap between germline ends came to 13 bases. The CDR3 region is CASSFGGRQEKLFF. As DNA, the CDR3 is TGTGCCAGCAGCTTCGGTGGCAGGCAAGAAAAACTGTTTTTT.

This clone occurred a few times. The gene calls are TRBV30 and TRBJ2-3; 8 bases match TRBD2. This CDR3 is 16 amino acids long. V shed 0 bases and J 7 bases; nucleotides not matched to a gene: 12. Per the germline V gene, CDR1 is GTSNPN and CDR2 is SVGIG (reference sequence). CDR3 nucleotide sequence: TGTGCCTGGAGTGTATTTGGCGGGGGGCCTCGGAATACGCAGTATTTT. Residues: CAWSVFGGGPRNTQYF.

The chain links TRBV9 to TRBJ2-1; perhaps TRBD1 as D (6 bases). Looked up from germline, CDR1 is SGDLS and CDR2 is YYNGEE. The CDR3 consists of 17 residues. V was cut by 0 bases and J by 6 bases, with 19 bases left in between. As DNA, the CDR3 is TGTGCCAGCAGCGTAGCTCCCCGAGGGGGTCGGGGCAATGAGCAGTTCTTC. Protein product: CASSVAPRGGRGNEQFF.

This clone was recorded a few times. The genes are TRBV7-2 and TRBJ2-3, with TRBD2 as a possible D gene (5 bases). Between the trimmed V and J ends, which lost 11 bases and 2 bases, there was a span of 17 bases. Germline V gene sequence: CDR1 SGHTA, CDR2 FQGNSA. The CDR3 length is 14 residues. CDR3 sequence reads: CAGRGINPTDTQYF. CDR3 DNA: TGTGCCGGGCGAGGGATCAACCCCACAGATACGCAGTATTTT.

The V call is TRBV29-1, the J call TRBJ2-1, with unresolved D. CDR3 length equals 12 residues. With 8 bases removed from V and 0 bases from J, the gap between germline ends came to 8 bases. CDR1 SQVTM and CDR2 ANQGSEA come from the germline V gene. CDR3 DNA sequence: TGCAGCACATGGGTCTCCTACAATGAGCAGTTCTTC. Translating it yields CSTWVSYNEQFF.

A few counts support this clone. V usage is TRBV7-9 and J usage is TRBJ1-1; TRBD1 agrees at 12 bases. The CDR3 is 14 residues long. The germline CDR1 and CDR2 sequences are SEHNR and FQNEAQ (reference sequence). V gave up 5 bases and J gave up 4 bases; unmatched junction bases: 2. In nucleotides, the CDR3 is TGTGCCAGCAGCACGGGACAGGGGGCCACTGAAGCTTTCTTT. It yields the protein CASSTGQGATEAFF.

DNA of the CDR3: TGTGCCAGCCGGGAGTTGAACACTGAAGCTTTCTTT. Amino acids: CASRELNTEAFF. J is TRBJ1-1 and V is TRBV7-8; D is unresolved. The CDR3 totals 12 residues. CDR1 SGHVS and CDR2 FQNEAQ come from the germline V gene. V lost 8 bases, J lost 0 bases, and 7 bases lay in between.

The chain joins TRBV2 to TRBJ2-1; 11 bases line up with TRBD1. Germline lookup yields CDR1 SNHLY and CDR2 FYNNEI. The V segment lost 4 bases and the J segment 4 bases; nucleotides outside the gene matches: 6. The CDR3 contains 16 residues. CDR3 sequence: CASSGDRDRGYNEQFF. Written as DNA, the CDR3 is TGTGCCAGCAGTGGGGACCGGGACAGGGGGTACAATGAGCAGTTCTTC.

The CDR3 loop is CASSQDTTGVEKLFF. CDR3 bases: TGCGCCAGCAGCCAAGATACGACAGGCGTTGAAAAACTGTTTTTT. V is TRBV4-1 and J is TRBJ1-4; TRBD1 might be the D (6 bases). This CDR3 spans 15 amino acids. Germline-derived CDR1 and CDR2 are MGHRA and YSYEKL. Trimming pared 0 bases from V and 7 bases from J, leaving 12 bases between.

The chain links TRBV27 to TRBJ2-2; D remains ambiguous. Trimming left V 1 base short and J 7 bases short, with 4 bases between. The CDR3 runs 12 residues. CDR1 is MNHEY, CDR2 SMNVEV, per germline (reference sequence). This chain's CDR3 is CASSLWNGELFF. The CDR3 DNA reads TGTGCCAGCAGTTTATGGAACGGGGAGCTGTTTTTT.

The chain couples TRBV30 to TRBJ2-5; 12 nucleotides match TRBD2. This CDR3 contains 16 residues. The germline CDR1 and CDR2 sequences are GTSNPN and SVGIG (reference sequence). With V trimmed by 3 bases and J by 4 bases, 9 bases remained unmatched. In DNA, the CDR3 is TGTGCCTGGAGGTTAAGGCTAGCGGGGGGGCCAGAGACCCAGTACTTC. It specifies CAWRLRLAGGPETQYF.

This chain uses TRBV7-2 with TRBJ1-2, with D maybe TRBD1 (6 bases). Trimming stripped 4 bases from V and 7 bases from J, with 16 bases between. Looked up from germline, CDR1 is SGHTA and CDR2 is FQGNSA. The length of the CDR3 is 14 residues. Written as DNA, the CDR3 is TGTGCCAGCAGCTCACAGGGTTTATCGGGTGGCTACACCTTC. Translating gives CASSSQGLSGGYTF.

This chain joins TRBV27 and TRBJ2-2; 7 bases fit TRBD1. The CDR3 runs to 17 residues. Germline V gene data show CDR1 as MNHEY and CDR2 as SMNVEV (reference sequence). The V segment lost 2 bases and the J segment 7 bases; nucleotides outside the gene matches: 13. CDR3 sequence: CASSLGTAPNIGGELFF. The CDR3 nucleotides are TGTGCCAGCAGTTTAGGGACAGCTCCTAACATCGGCGGGGAGCTGTTTTTT.

The chain combines TRBV30 with TRBJ1-5; 8 nucleotides match TRBD1. CDR1 is GTSNPN and CDR2 is SVGIG in the germline V gene (reference sequence). With V trimmed by 0 bases and J by 6 bases, 7 bases remained unmatched. The CDR3 runs 15 residues. The CDR3 nucleotides are TGTGCCTGGAGTGTAGGGGGACAGGTTGTTCAGCCCCAGCATTTT. Translating it yields CAWSVGGQVVQPQHF.

The chain combines TRBV30 with TRBJ1-5; no reliable D call. The CDR3 has 14 residues. V was clipped by 2 bases and J by 3 bases, with 11 bases between them. Germline V gene lookup returns CDR1 GTSNPN and CDR2 SVGIG (reference sequence). The CDR3: CAWSYEVYNQPQHF. The CDR3 region has the DNA TGTGCCTGGAGTTATGAAGTCTACAATCAGCCCCAGCATTTT. Variable domain in full (rest from reference TRBV30 and TRBJ1-5): SQTIHQWPATLVQPVGSPLSLECTVEGTSNPNLYWYRQAAGRGLQLLFYSVGIGQISSEVPQNLSASRPQDRQFILSSKKLLLSDSGFYLCAWSYEVYNQPQHFGDGTRLSIL.

This clone was observed a few times. The V and J genes are TRBV6-6 and TRBJ2-3, with 9 bases fitting TRBD1. Germline V lookup: CDR1 MNHNY, CDR2 SVGAGI (reference sequence). The CDR3 contains 14 residues. V gave up 6 bases and J gave up 4 bases; unmatched junction bases: 5. CDR3 region: CASRGQGGSDTQYF. CDR3 nucleotides: TGTGCCAGCAGGGGACAGGGAGGATCAGATACGCAGTATTTT.

This clone showed up just a few times. This chain connects TRBV9 to TRBJ1-2; D possibly corresponds to TRBD1 (5 bases). Germline lookup yields CDR1 SGDLS and CDR2 YYNGEE. The CDR3 spans 14 residues. Trimming removed 0 bases from V and 7 bases from J, with 13 bases in between. CDR3: CASSVGWDGSGYTF. For the CDR3, the DNA is TGTGCCAGCAGCGTAGGTTGGGACGGTAGTGGCTACACCTTC.

This chain uses TRBV4-1 with TRBJ2-1; weak D call: TRBD2 (5 bases). The germline CDR1 and CDR2 sequences are MGHRA and YSYEKL. Trimming left V 3 bases short and J 13 bases short, with 16 bases between. The CDR3 runs to 13 residues. Here the CDR3 DNA reads TGCGCCAGCAGCCAGGAGGCCTCCGGGCCCCAGTTCTTC. It yields the protein CASSQEASGPQFF.

This chain connects TRBV7-9 to TRBJ1-6, with D perhaps matching TRBD1 (5 bases). V gave up 6 bases and J gave up 5 bases, with 14 bases separating them. CDR3 size: 15 residues. Germline values: CDR1 SEHNR, CDR2 FQNEAQ (reference sequence). The CDR3, as DNA: TGTGCCAGCAGTTCAAGGGGAGCAGATAATTCACCCCTCCACTTT. Protein sequence: CASSSRGADNSPLHF.